These T cell receptor beta chains were read from a single sample in a study of blood T cell repertoires in COVID-19. Profiled with immunoSEQ multiplex PCR; TCRdb holds only in-frame clones, not every one. Among some 200,000 clones listed, about 86% were seen once. The sample was PBMCs or T cells enriched from blood (not recorded which). The receptor source for this set is a man aged 40-55 years who had recovered from COVID-19. CDR3s include the opening cysteine and the closing phenylalanine or tryptophan. A D gene is named only where the DNA matches it firmly. Some rows mark clone size as missing; the rest say once, few, many or name a class of expanded clone.

J gene,clone size,V gene,D gene,CDR3 length,CDR3 DNA,CDR3 protein
TRBJ1-2,few,TRBV5-1,NA,13,TGCGCCAGCAGCTTGGATCAGAGGTATGGCTACACCTTC,CASSLDQRYGYTF
TRBJ1-4,NA,TRBV7-2,NA,14,TGTGCCAGCAGCCCCACTTTGATGAATGAAAAACTGTTTTTT,CASSPTLMNEKLFF
TRBJ1-2,NA,TRBV28,NA,15,TGTGCCAGCAGTCCGCTGAAGGAGTCTAACTATGGCTACACCTTC,CASSPLKESNYGYTF
TRBJ2-3,NA,TRBV3-1/TRBV3-2,TRBD2,18,TGTGCCAGCAGCCAAGCCCTAGCGGGGGGGCTACTCACAGATACGCAGTATTTT,CASSQALAGGLLTDTQYF
TRBJ2-3,NA,TRBV2,NA,14,TGTGCCAGCAGTCCAAGATCGGCGGGAGATACGCAGTATTTT,CASSPRSAGDTQYF
TRBJ2-2,NA,TRBV27,NA,14,TGTGCCTCTCGTCGGGGGGCCTCCACCGGGGAGCTGTTTTTT,CASRRGASTGELFF
TRBJ2-3,NA,TRBV4-2,NA,14,TGTGCCAGCAGCCAAAACGGGGGGCGGGATACGCAGTATTTT,CASSQNGGRDTQYF
TRBJ2-1,NA,TRBV12-3/TRBV12-4,NA,12,TGTGCCAGCGCCAGCGGGTACAATGAGCAGTTCTTC,CASASGYNEQFF
TRBJ1-5,NA,TRBV7-8,TRBD1,13,TGTGCCAGCAGCCGACAGGGTTATCAGCCCCAGCATTTT,CASSRQGYQPQHF
TRBJ1-2,NA,TRBV6-5,TRBD1,13,TGTGCCAGCAGTATCGACAGGGTTGGTGGCTACACCTTC,CASSIDRVGGYTF
TRBJ2-1,NA,TRBV6-5,NA,14,TGTGCCAGCGTTAAACGGAGCTCCTACAATGAGCAGTTCTTC,CASVKRSSYNEQFF
TRBJ1-1,few,TRBV28,NA,13,TGTGCCAGCAGTTTAACCCCGGCGGAGGAAGCTTTCTTT,CASSLTPAEEAFF
TRBJ1-1,few,TRBV2,TRBD1,13,TGTGCCGGTCGTCGGGACAGACCCCCAGAAGCTTTCTTT,CAGRRDRPPEAFF
TRBJ1-5,NA,TRBV19,NA,14,TGTGCCAGTACCCCGGACAGTTCTTATCAGCCCCAGCATTTT,CASTPDSSYQPQHF
TRBJ1-2,once,TRBV5-1,TRBD1,13,TGCGCCAGCCGGACAGGGGGGCTGGATGGCTACACCTTC,CASRTGGLDGYTF
TRBJ2-4,once,TRBV5-1,TRBD2,15,TGCGCCAGCAGCCCTGACGGGAGGGGGAAAAACATTCAGTACTTC,CASSPDGRGKNIQYF
TRBJ2-1,few,TRBV11-3,TRBD1,13,TGTGCCAGCAGCCACGGGACAGGGCTTGAGCAGTTCTTC,CASSHGTGLEQFF
TRBJ1-5,NA,TRBV5-5,TRBD1,19,TGTGCCAGCGACCGTAGGGGGCGCATACCAGGAGTACGTCATCAGCCCCAGCATTTT,CASDRRGRIPGVRHQPQHF
TRBJ2-5,NA,TRBV27,NA,15,TGTGCCAGCAGTTTAAGGTATTCATACGGGGAGACCCAGTACTTC,CASSLRYSYGETQYF
TRBJ2-7,NA,TRBV6-9,NA,12,TGTGCCAGCAGTTATAGGGGCTACGAGCAGTACTTC,CASSYRGYEQYF
TRBJ2-1,NA,TRBV4-2,NA,17,TGTGCCAGCAGCCAAGATTATAGGGGGGGGGCCTACAATGAGCAGTTCTTC,CASSQDYRGGAYNEQFF
TRBJ1-2,NA,TRBV5-5,NA,15,TGTGCCAGCAGCCCATCGGACATAAACCAGGCGGGCTACACCTTC,CASSPSDINQAGYTF
TRBJ2-7,NA,TRBV9,TRBD2,15,TGTGCCAGCAGCGAGGAACCGGGACTAGCGTACGAGCAGTACTTC,CASSEEPGLAYEQYF
TRBJ1-2,NA,TRBV24-1,NA,12,TGTGCCACCAGTGATTACAGCTATGGCTACACCTTC,CATSDYSYGYTF
TRBJ1-2,NA,TRBV7-9,TRBD1,13,TGTGCCAGCAGTCAGGACAGGACTGGTGGCTACACCTTC,CASSQDRTGGYTF
TRBJ1-2,NA,TRBV15,TRBD1,14,TGTGCCACCAGCGGGGACAGGGGGGGCTATGGCTACACCTTC,CATSGDRGGYGYTF
TRBJ1-6,many,TRBV6-5,TRBD1,13,TGTGCCAGCAGGACAGGGAATCGGTCACCCCTCCACTTT,CASRTGNRSPLHF
TRBJ1-2,NA,TRBV5-5,NA,14,TGTGCCAGCAGCTCGGACGGGAGATACTATGGCTACACCTTC,CASSSDGRYYGYTF
TRBJ1-4,few,TRBV19,TRBD1,17,TGTGCCAGTAGTCCTGGACAGGGGGTCGCAACTAATGAAAAACTGTTTTTT,CASSPGQGVATNEKLFF
TRBJ2-7,NA,TRBV7-6,NA,15,TGTGCCAGCAGCCCCCGGGTAGGTGAGGACTACGAGCAGTACTTC,CASSPRVGEDYEQYF
TRBJ2-7,NA,TRBV6-5,NA,16,TGTGCCAGCAGTTACCCCGTAGGGGGGGCGAAATACGAGCAGTACTTC,CASSYPVGGAKYEQYF
TRBJ2-7,NA,TRBV6-5,TRBD2,16,TGTGCCAGCAGTTACTCGGGACTAGCGGGGGGGAGCGAGCAGTACTTC,CASSYSGLAGGSEQYF
TRBJ1-2,NA,TRBV19,NA,17,TGTGCCAGTACCTCCAGGGCGGGAGATAAAGCTAACTATGGCTACACCTTC,CASTSRAGDKANYGYTF
TRBJ1-1,NA,TRBV5-1,NA,13,TGCGCCAGCAGCTTCCAGGCCGCTAATGAAGCTTTCTTT,CASSFQAANEAFF
TRBJ2-7,few,TRBV27,NA,14,TGTGCCAGCAGGACCGACAGGCCCCCCTACGAGCAGTACTTC,CASRTDRPPYEQYF
TRBJ1-6,NA,TRBV19,NA,13,TGTGCCAGTAGGGTACAGGGTAGTTCACCCCTCCACTTT,CASRVQGSSPLHF
TRBJ2-1,NA,TRBV5-1,TRBD2,16,TGCGCCAGCAGCTTGGGGGGAGGGAGCTCCTACAATGAGCAGTTCTTC,CASSLGGGSSYNEQFF
TRBJ1-2,NA,TRBV6-5,NA,12,TGTGCCAGCGCGGGCGGTGACTATGGCTACACCTTC,CASAGGDYGYTF
TRBJ2-1,NA,TRBV4-1,TRBD2,18,TGCGCCAGCAGCCAAGGGGCCCTACGAAAGCGGGGGGGCAATGAGCAGTTCTTC,CASSQGALRKRGGNEQFF
TRBJ1-5,NA,TRBV5-4,NA,14,TGTGCCAGCAGCTTGGCAGGATCCAATCAGCCCCAGCATTTT,CASSLAGSNQPQHF
TRBJ1-2,NA,TRBV5-1,TRBD1,15,TGCGCCAGCAGCCCCTCCGGGACAGCCTTCTATGGCTACACCTTC,CASSPSGTAFYGYTF
TRBJ2-3,NA,TRBV14,NA,11,TGTGCCAGCAACGGCGGAGATACGCAGTATTTT,CASNGGDTQYF